Following are 29 T cell receptor beta chains from one sample sequenced in a study of shared clonotypes between healthy human individuals. Cells designated naive CD8 were CD45RO-negative and were positively selected for CCR7, with terminally differentiated effector memory CD45RA+ cells excluded. The method was immunoSEQ multiplex PCR; TCRdb's version includes in-frame clones alone and lacks a portion of them. The sample consists of 550,000 to 650,000 clones, 95% to 96% of them appearing once. Material for sequencing was naive CD8+ T cells sorted from blood. All receptors come from a woman aged 30 to 39 in good health.

The chain uses TRBV7-9 and TRBJ2-1, with 7 bases that match TRBD2. The CDR3 extends over 17 amino acids. J gave up 3 bases and V 5 bases, and 13 bases lay outside the gene matches. Looked up from germline, CDR1 is SEHNR and CDR2 is FQNEAQ (reference sequence). The CDR3 here is CASSLFSRDYFYNEQFF. The CDR3 DNA follows: TGTGCCAGCAGCCTATTCAGCCGGGACTACTTCTACAATGAGCAGTTCTTC.

V gene TRBV15 combines with J gene TRBJ1-1, with 8 bases identical to TRBD1. There are 17 residues in the CDR3. Trimming took 2 bases from V and 1 from J; bases not matched to a gene: 9. CDR1 and CDR2 (germline): LNHNV, YYDKDF (reference sequence). The CDR3 protein is CATSRSGQGLANTEAFF. The CDR3, as DNA: TGTGCCACCAGCAGATCAGGACAGGGCCTTGCGAACACTGAAGCTTTCTTT.

The chain is built from TRBV4-1 and TRBJ2-7; D perhaps matches TRBD2 (5 bases). The CDR3 has 15 amino acids. The germline V and J ends were trimmed by 0 bases and 5 bases, with 14 bases remaining between them. Germline-derived CDR1 and CDR2 are MGHRA and YSYEKL. The CDR3 reads CASSQEGTSWHEQYF. The CDR3 DNA sequence: TGCGCCAGCAGCCAAGAAGGCACTAGTTGGCACGAGCAGTACTTC.

This chain connects TRBV13 to TRBJ1-5, with D possibly matching TRBD1 (5 bases). V lost 0 bases, J lost 3 bases, and 9 bases lay in between. Germline CDR1 reads PRHDT; CDR2 reads FYEKMQ (reference sequence). The CDR3 is 15 amino acids. The CDR3 nucleotides are TGTGCCAGCAGCTTAGGACAGGCAGACAATCAGCCCCAGCATTTT. As protein: CASSLGQADNQPQHF.

This rearrangement joins TRBV2 to TRBJ1-2, with 9 positions matching TRBD1. This CDR3 spans 14 amino acids. Germline CDR1 reads SNHLY; CDR2 reads FYNNEI. V trimming: 4 bases; J trimming: 5 bases; junction bases outside the gene matches: 5. The CDR3 is CASSATGGWYGYTF. Written as DNA, the CDR3 is TGTGCCAGCAGTGCAACAGGGGGCTGGTATGGCTACACCTTC.

V is TRBV19 and J is TRBJ2-7; D is ambiguous. V gave up 5 bases and J gave up 5 bases, with 13 bases separating them. This CDR3 contains 13 residues. Germline CDR1 LNHDA, CDR2 SQIVND (reference sequence). DNA of the CDR3: TGTGCCAGTAGTCCTCCAGGTGTCAACGAGCAGTACTTC. This gives the protein CASSPPGVNEQYF.

This chain links TRBV27 with TRBJ2-7; D is possibly TRBD1 (5 bases). Germline V gene data show CDR1 as MNHEY and CDR2 as SMNVEV (reference sequence). This CDR3 contains 11 residues. V was pared by 6 bases and J by 6 bases, with 9 bases between. This chain's CDR3 is CASRGPGEQYF. As DNA, the CDR3 is TGTGCCAGCAGGGGGCCGGGCGAGCAGTACTTC.

J is TRBJ2-7 and V is TRBV7-2; 10 nucleotides agree with TRBD1. The germline V gene has CDR1 SGHTA and CDR2 FQGNSA. CDR3 length: 17 amino acids. The V gene end was trimmed by 5 bases and the J gene end by 2 bases; junction bases not matched to a gene: 12. The CDR3 spells CASSLARQGAAAYEQYF. The CDR3 DNA reads as TGTGCCAGCAGCCTGGCCCGACAGGGGGCAGCGGCCTACGAGCAGTACTTC.

CDR3 region: CASSLVLGFEAFF. CDR3 DNA: TGTGCCAGCAGTTTAGTACTGGGGTTTGAAGCTTTCTTT. The genes are TRBV27 and TRBJ1-1; D uncertain. Germline CDR1 reads MNHEY; CDR2 reads SMNVEV (reference sequence). The length of the CDR3 is 13 residues. The germline V and J ends were trimmed by 2 bases and 7 bases, with 11 bases remaining between them.

J is TRBJ2-5 and V is TRBV15, with 10 bases identical to TRBD2. Germline CDR1 reads LNHNV; CDR2 reads YYDKDF (reference sequence). With V trimmed by 0 bases and J by 1 base, 11 bases remained unmatched. The CDR3 extends over 19 amino acids. DNA for the CDR3: TGTGCCACCAGCAGAGATTTGGCTAGCGGGAGAGTAAGCCAAGAGACCCAGTACTTC. Its protein product is CATSRDLASGRVSQETQYF.

The chain uses TRBV4-1 and TRBJ1-2, with TRBD1 matching 9 bases. Germline CDR1 reads MGHRA; CDR2 reads YSYEKL. Trimming took 7 bases from V and 5 from J; bases not matched to a gene: 11. The CDR3 is 15 amino acids. CDR3 DNA: TGCGCCAGCATCCGGGAGCCGGGACAGGGTTATGGCTACACCTTC. Its protein product is CASIREPGQGYGYTF.

The chain has TRBV6-5 and TRBJ2-7; 8 bases map to TRBD1. The J segment lost 7 bases and the V segment lost 1 base, leaving 9 bases of the junction unmatched. The CDR3 is made up of 15 amino acids. The germline CDR1 and CDR2 sequences are MNHEY and SVGAGI. For the CDR3, the DNA is TGTGCCAGCAGTTACTACGGACAGGGTAGTCAAGAGCAGTACTTC. Translation: CASSYYGQGSQEQYF.

J is TRBJ1-4 and V is TRBV7-8, with unresolved D. This CDR3 has 16 amino acids. Between the trimmed V and J ends, which lost 1 base and 6 bases, there was a span of 15 bases. Per germline, CDR1 SGHVS and CDR2 FQNEAQ. The CDR3 DNA reads as TGTGCCAGCAGCTTAGTTCACGGCGGAGACTATGAAAAACTGTTTTTT. It codes for CASSLVHGGDYEKLFF.

V and J are TRBV19 and TRBJ1-5; the D is unclear. This CDR3 has 15 residues. Trimming stripped 5 bases from V and 1 base from J, with 12 bases between. Germline values: CDR1 LNHDA, CDR2 SQIVND (reference sequence). The CDR3 DNA sequence: TGTGCCAGTAGTGTTATGGCGGGCAGCAATCAGCCCCAGCATTTT. As protein: CASSVMAGSNQPQHF. Using reference TRBV19 and TRBJ1-5 for the parts outside the CDR3, the full variable domain is DGGITQSPKYLFRKEGQNVTLSCEQNLNHDAMYWYRQDPGQGLRLIYYSQIVNDFQKGDIAEGYSVSREKKESFPLTVTSAQKNPTAFYLCASSVMAGSNQPQHFGDGTRLSIL.

The chain is built from TRBV13 and TRBJ2-7, with D hard to call. CDR3 length: 11 residues. Germline CDR1 is PRHDT and CDR2 is FYEKMQ (reference sequence). Trimming cost V 4 bases and J 3 bases, with 4 bases left between them. The CDR3 region has the DNA TGTGCCAGCAGCTCTGACTACGAGCAGTACTTC. As protein: CASSSDYEQYF.

V is TRBV11-3 and J is TRBJ2-6; TRBD1 matches at 8 bases. Germline values: CDR1 SGHNT, CDR2 YENEEA. Trimming took 4 bases from V and 10 from J; bases not matched to a gene: 3. The CDR3 runs 13 residues. DNA of the CDR3: TGTGCCAGCAGCTCAGGGGGCGCGAACGTCCTGACTTTC. Protein sequence: CASSSGGANVLTF.

The V gene is TRBV5-5, the J gene TRBJ2-7, with 9 bases matching TRBD2. V shed 4 bases, J shed 0 bases, and the junction held 5 bases outside the gene matches. The CDR3 spans 15 residues. Germline V gene data show CDR1 as SGHKS and CDR2 as YYEKEE (reference sequence). The CDR3 bases are TGTGCCAGCAGCCTCAGGACTAGCGCCTCCTACGAGCAGTACTTC. Amino acid sequence: CASSLRTSASYEQYF.

V is TRBV27 and J is TRBJ1-4, with 8 bases matching TRBD1. Trimming removed 6 bases from V and 10 bases from J; junction bases left unmatched: 10. CDR3 size: 14 residues. Germline V gene lookup returns CDR1 MNHEY and CDR2 SMNVEV (reference sequence). The CDR3 region has the DNA TGTGCCAGCAGGGCAACGGGACAGGTTGGAAAACTGTTTTTT. Protein sequence: CASRATGQVGKLFF. The entire variable domain, with the rest obtained from reference TRBV27 and TRBJ1-4, is as follows: EAQVTQNPRYLITVTGKKLTVTCSQNMNHEYMSWYRQDPGLGLRQIYYSMNVEVTDKGDVPEGYKVSRKEKRNFPLILESPSPNQTSLYFCASRATGQVGKLFFGSGTQLSVL.

CDR3 DNA sequence: TGTGCCAGCAGAGCGGGGTACACTGAAGCTTTCTTT. Residues: CASRAGYTEAFF. This chain links TRBV6-1 with TRBJ1-1; D not certain. CDR1 is MNHNS and CDR2 is SASEGT in the germline V gene. V gave up 6 bases and J gave up 3 bases, with 8 bases separating them. The CDR3 is 12 residues long.

The chain joins TRBV27 to TRBJ1-1, with D perhaps TRBD1 (6 bases). CDR1 is MNHEY and CDR2 is SMNVEV in the germline V gene (reference sequence). The CDR3 contains 15 residues. Deletions cut 5 bases from V and 3 bases from J, with 16 bases between. CDR3 DNA sequence: TGTGCCAGCAGTCCGCCGGGTGGGGGGCACACTGAAGCTTTCTTT. This codes for CASSPPGGGHTEAFF.

This chain connects TRBV5-4 to TRBJ2-7; TRBD2 might be the D (6 bases). This CDR3 has 15 residues. From germline, CDR1 is SGHNT and CDR2 YYREEE (reference sequence). Trimming shortened V by 0 bases and J by 1 base, and 11 bases separated the two germline ends. The CDR3 sequence: CASSLASGRSYEQYF. Here the CDR3 DNA reads TGTGCCAGCAGCTTGGCCTCAGGGAGGTCCTACGAGCAGTACTTC.

This sequence joins TRBV13 and TRBJ2-3, with 7 bases lining up with TRBD2. In germline, CDR1 is PRHDT, CDR2 FYEKMQ (reference sequence). Trimming took 5 bases from V and 7 from J; bases not matched to a gene: 9. The CDR3 loop spans 14 amino acids. The CDR3 here is CASSIGLEFHTQYF. DNA for the CDR3: TGTGCCAGCAGCATTGGACTAGAATTCCATACGCAGTATTTT.

The chain is built from TRBV6-5 and TRBJ2-5; D gene uncertain. The CDR3 runs to 13 residues. Per the germline V gene, CDR1 is MNHEY and CDR2 is SVGAGI. V dropped 6 bases and J dropped 4 bases, with 12 bases sitting between them. The CDR3 bases are TGTGCCAGCAGACGGGTCTCGTTAGAGACCCAGTACTTC. Its translation is CASRRVSLETQYF.

The genes are TRBV28 and TRBJ2-2; the match to TRBD1 covers 8 bases. The germline V gene encodes CDR1 MDHEN and CDR2 SYDVKM. CDR3 size: 16 residues. V trimming: 6 bases; J trimming: 1 base; junction bases outside the gene matches: 7. CDR3 sequence (DNA): TGTGCCAGCAGGGGACGGGACAGGAGGAACACCGGGGAGCTGTTTTTT. Protein: CASRGRDRRNTGELFF.

The rearrangement uses TRBV5-1 and TRBJ1-1; D not resolved. CDR1 is SGHRS, CDR2 YFSETQ, per germline. This CDR3 has 17 residues. V dropped 1 base and J dropped 4 bases, with 20 bases sitting between them. The chain's CDR3 is CASSLRSGTGEVTEAFF. CDR3 bases: TGCGCCAGCAGCTTGAGGTCGGGAACGGGCGAGGTCACTGAAGCTTTCTTT.

This clone was recorded once. The V call is TRBV6-5, the J call TRBJ2-7; TRBD2 might be the D (5 bases). V dropped 2 bases and J dropped 0 bases, with 14 bases sitting between them. The CDR3 sequence is 16 residues long. The germline gives CDR1 MNHEY, CDR2 SVGAGI. The CDR3 DNA follows: TGTGCCAGCAGTTACGAACGGGGTAGGAACTCCTACGAGCAGTACTTC. It codes for CASSYERGRNSYEQYF.

The chain has TRBV27 and TRBJ2-7, with 8 bases fitting TRBD1. V lost 6 bases to trimming and J lost 5 bases; unmatched junction nucleotides: 15. CDR1 is MNHEY and CDR2 is SMNVEV in the germline V gene (reference sequence). The CDR3 spans 16 residues. The CDR3 sequence is CASRGQGPSGAHEQYF. The CDR3, as DNA: TGTGCCAGCAGAGGACAGGGTCCGTCCGGTGCCCACGAGCAGTACTTC.

The rearrangement joins TRBV29-1 to TRBJ2-1; 7 bases line up with TRBD1. The V gene end was trimmed by 3 bases and the J gene end by 7 bases; junction bases not matched to a gene: 12. CDR3 size: 15 residues. Germline assignment: CDR1 SQVTM and CDR2 ANQGSEA. CDR3 nucleotide sequence: TGCAGCGTTGAGCGGTCGACAGGGAATGTAAATGAGCAGTTCTTC. Translation gives CSVERSTGNVNEQFF.

The chain couples TRBV7-9 to TRBJ1-1; D is ambiguous. The CDR3 is 13 residues long. V was pared by 1 base and J by 4 bases, with 7 bases between. CDR1 is SEHNR and CDR2 is FQNEAQ in the germline V gene (reference sequence). CDR3 DNA sequence: TGTGCCAGCAGCTTAGGGGGAACCACTGAAGCTTTCTTT. Encoded protein: CASSLGGTTEAFF.